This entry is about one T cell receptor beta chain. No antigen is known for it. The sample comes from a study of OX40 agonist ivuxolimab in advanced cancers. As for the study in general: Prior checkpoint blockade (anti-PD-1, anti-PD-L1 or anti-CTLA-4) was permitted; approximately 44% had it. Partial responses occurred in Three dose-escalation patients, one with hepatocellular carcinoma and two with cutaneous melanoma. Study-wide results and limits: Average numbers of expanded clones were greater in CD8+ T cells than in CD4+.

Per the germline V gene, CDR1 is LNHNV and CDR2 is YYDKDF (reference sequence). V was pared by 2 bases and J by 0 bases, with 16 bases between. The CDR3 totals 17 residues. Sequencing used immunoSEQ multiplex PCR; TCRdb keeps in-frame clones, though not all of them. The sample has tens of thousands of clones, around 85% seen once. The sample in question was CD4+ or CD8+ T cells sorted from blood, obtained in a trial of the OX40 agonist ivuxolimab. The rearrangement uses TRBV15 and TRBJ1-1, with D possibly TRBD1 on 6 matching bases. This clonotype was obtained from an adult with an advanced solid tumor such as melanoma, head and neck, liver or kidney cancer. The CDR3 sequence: CATSRFGFRGMNTEAFF. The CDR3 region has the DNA TGTGCCACCAGCAGATTTGGCTTTAGGGGGATGAACACTGAAGCTTTCTTT.